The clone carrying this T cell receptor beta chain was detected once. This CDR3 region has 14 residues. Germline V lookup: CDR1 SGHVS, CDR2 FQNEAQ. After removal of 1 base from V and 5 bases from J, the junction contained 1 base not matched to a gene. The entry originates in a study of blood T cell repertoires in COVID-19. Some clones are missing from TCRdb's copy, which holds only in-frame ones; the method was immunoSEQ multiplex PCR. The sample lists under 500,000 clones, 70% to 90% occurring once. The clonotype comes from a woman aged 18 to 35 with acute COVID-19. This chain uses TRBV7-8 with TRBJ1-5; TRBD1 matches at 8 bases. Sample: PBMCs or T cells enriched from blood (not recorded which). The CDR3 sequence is CASSLGTGYQPQHF. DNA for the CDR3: TGTGCCAGCAGCTTAGGGACAGGGTATCAGCCCCAGCATTTT.